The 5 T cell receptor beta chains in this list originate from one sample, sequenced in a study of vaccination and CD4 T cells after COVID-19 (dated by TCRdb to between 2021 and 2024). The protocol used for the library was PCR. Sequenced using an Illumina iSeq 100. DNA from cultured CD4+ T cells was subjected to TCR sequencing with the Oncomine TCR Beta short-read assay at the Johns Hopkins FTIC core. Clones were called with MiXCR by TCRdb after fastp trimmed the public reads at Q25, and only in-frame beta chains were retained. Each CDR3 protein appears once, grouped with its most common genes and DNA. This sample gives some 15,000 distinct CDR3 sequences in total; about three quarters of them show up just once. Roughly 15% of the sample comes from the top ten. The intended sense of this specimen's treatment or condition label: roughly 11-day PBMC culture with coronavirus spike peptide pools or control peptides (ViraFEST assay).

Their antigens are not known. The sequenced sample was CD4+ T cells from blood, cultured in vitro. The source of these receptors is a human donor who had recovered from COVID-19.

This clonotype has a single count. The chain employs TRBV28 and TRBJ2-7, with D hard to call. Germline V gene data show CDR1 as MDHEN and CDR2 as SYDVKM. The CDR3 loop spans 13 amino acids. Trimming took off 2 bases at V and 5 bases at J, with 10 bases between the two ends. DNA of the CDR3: TGTGCCAGCAGTTTAGACCTGCTAGACGAGCAGTACTTC. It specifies CASSLDLLDEQYF.

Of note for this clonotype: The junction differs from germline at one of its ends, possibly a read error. The CDR3 coding sequence is TGTGCTAGCAGCCCCCGGGACCTGAACACTGAAGCTTTCTTT. Translated: CASSPRDLNTEAFF. The chain uses TRBV7-7 and TRBJ1-1, with D tentatively TRBD1 (5 bases). The CDR3 is made up of 14 amino acids. Looked up from germline, CDR1 is SSHAT and CDR2 is FNYEAQ (reference sequence). The entire variable domain, with the rest obtained from reference TRBV7-7 and TRBJ1-1, is as follows: GAGVSQSPRYKVTKRGQDVTLRCDPISSHATLYWYQQALGQGPEFLTYFNYEAQPDKSGLPSDRFSAERPEGSISTLTIQRTEQRDSAMYRCASSPRDLNTEAFFGQGTRLTVV.

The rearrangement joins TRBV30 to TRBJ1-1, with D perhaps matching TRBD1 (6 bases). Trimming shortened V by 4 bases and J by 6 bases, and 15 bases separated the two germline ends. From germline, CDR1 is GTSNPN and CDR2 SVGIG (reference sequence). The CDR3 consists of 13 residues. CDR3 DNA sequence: TGTGCCTGGAACTCAGGGGAGGAGGCTGAAGCTTTCTTT. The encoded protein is CAWNSGEEAEAFF. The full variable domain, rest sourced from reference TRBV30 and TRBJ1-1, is SQTIHQWPATLVQPVGSPLSLECTVEGTSNPNLYWYRQAAGRGLQLLFYSVGIGQISSEVPQNLSASRPQDRQFILSSKKLLLSDSGFYLCAWNSGEEAEAFFGQGTRLTVV.

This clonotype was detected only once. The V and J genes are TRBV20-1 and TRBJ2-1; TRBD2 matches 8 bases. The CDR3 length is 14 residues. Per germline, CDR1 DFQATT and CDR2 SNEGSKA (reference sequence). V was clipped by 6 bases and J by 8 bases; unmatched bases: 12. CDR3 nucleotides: TGCAGTGCCCCGGCCCAGCGGGGGTTTGATGAGCAGTTCTTC. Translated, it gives CSAPAQRGFDEQFF.

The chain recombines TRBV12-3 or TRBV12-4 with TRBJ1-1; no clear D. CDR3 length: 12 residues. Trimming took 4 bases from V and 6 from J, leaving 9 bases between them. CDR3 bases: TGTGCCAGCAGTTCCAGGATGTCTGAAGCTTTCTTT. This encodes CASSSRMSEAFF.